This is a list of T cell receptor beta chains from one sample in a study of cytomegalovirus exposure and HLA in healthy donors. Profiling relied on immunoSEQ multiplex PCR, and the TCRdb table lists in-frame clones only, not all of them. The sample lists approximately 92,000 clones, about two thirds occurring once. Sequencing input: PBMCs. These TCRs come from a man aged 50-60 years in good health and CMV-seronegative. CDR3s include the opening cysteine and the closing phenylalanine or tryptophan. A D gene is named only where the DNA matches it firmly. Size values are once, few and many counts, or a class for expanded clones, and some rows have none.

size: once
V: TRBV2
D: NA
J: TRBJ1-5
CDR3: CASSEVWSLSNQPQHF
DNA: TGTGCCAGCAGTGAAGTTTGGAGCCTTAGCAATCAGCCCCAGCATTTT

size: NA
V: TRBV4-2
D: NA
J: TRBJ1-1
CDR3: CASSPKRGGRTEAFF
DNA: TGTGCCAGCAGCCCCAAGAGGGGGGGGAGAACTGAAGCTTTCTTT

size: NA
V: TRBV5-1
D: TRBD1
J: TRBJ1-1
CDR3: CASSTGQGDTEAFF
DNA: TGCGCCAGCAGCACCGGACAGGGTGACACTGAAGCTTTCTTT

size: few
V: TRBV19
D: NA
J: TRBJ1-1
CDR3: CASSISTGAGAEAFF
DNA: TGTGCCAGTAGTATCAGTACAGGTGCGGGAGCTGAAGCTTTCTTT

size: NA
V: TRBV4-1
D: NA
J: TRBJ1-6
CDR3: CASSLRGANPNSPLHF
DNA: TGCGCCAGCAGCCTTCGGGGGGCCAACCCCAATTCACCCCTCCACTTT

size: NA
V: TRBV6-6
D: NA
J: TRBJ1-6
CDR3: CASSLTGGSSPLHF
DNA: TGTGCCAGCAGCCTGACCGGCGGCTCCTCACCCCTCCACTTT

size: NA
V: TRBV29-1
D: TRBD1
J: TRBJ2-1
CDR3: CSAVTGTGGQGQIF
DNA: TGCAGCGCCGTTACGGGTACGGGGGGACAGGGCCAGATCTTC

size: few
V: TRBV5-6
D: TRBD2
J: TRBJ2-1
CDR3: CASSLLTSGLYNEQFF
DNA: TGTGCCAGCAGCTTACTGACTAGCGGACTTTACAATGAGCAGTTCTTC

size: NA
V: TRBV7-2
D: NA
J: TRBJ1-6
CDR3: CASSLFRRSDNSPLHF
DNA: TGTGCCAGCAGCTTATTTAGGCGGTCCGATAATTCACCCCTCCACTTT

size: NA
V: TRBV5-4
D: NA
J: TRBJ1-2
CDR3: CASSLGSPYYGYTF
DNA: TGTGCCAGCAGCTTGGGTAGTCCGTACTATGGCTACACCTTC

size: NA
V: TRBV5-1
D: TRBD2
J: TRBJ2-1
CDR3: CASSLDAGGDEQFF
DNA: TGCGCCAGCAGCTTGGATGCGGGGGGCGATGAGCAGTTCTTC

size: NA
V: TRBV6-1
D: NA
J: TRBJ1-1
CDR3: CASSEAGNTEAFF
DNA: TGTGCCAGCAGTGAGGCAGGGAACACTGAAGCTTTCTTT

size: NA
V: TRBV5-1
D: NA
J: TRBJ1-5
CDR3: CASSLELRNQPQHF
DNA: TGCGCCAGCAGCTTGGAACTGCGCAATCAGCCCCAGCATTTT

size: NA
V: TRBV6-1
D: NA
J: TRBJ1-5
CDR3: CASRRQAMLNQPQHF
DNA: TGTGCCAGCAGAAGGCAGGCTATGCTCAATCAGCCCCAGCATTTT

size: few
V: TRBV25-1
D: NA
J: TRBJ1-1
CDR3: CASSSSGTFNTEAFF
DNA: TGTGCCAGCAGTTCATCCGGGACATTCAACACTGAAGCTTTCTTT

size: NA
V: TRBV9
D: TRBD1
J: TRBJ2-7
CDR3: CASSDPGQGYEQYF
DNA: TGTGCCAGCAGCGATCCGGGACAGGGCTACGAGCAGTACTTC

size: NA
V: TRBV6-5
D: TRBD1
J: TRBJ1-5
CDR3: CASSSRTGGFDQPQHF
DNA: TGTGCCAGCAGTTCGAGGACAGGGGGTTTCGATCAGCCCCAGCATTTT